This T cell receptor beta chain was identified in a study of cytomegalovirus exposure and HLA in healthy donors. Though nominally healthy at sampling, donors likely had unrecorded immune exposures. This PCR relied on a set of 60 Vbeta primers and 13 Jbeta primers. Profiling relied on immunoSEQ multiplex PCR, and the TCRdb table lists in-frame clones only, not all of them. The profile covers about 140,000 clones, with about 84% appearing a single time and more than 3% taken by the ten largest. Germline lookup yields CDR1 MNHEY and CDR2 SMNVEV (reference sequence). V was clipped by 3 bases and J by 2 bases; unmatched bases: 1. The CDR3 is 14 residues long. Comment on this clone: Its antigen is as yet unknown.

Overall study findings and caveats: A later analysis reportedly found that, within productive TCRs, an Asian-associated ancestry cluster had fewer N-insertions than the mean observed across the roughly 630 donors.

The source material was PBMCs. The rearrangement links TRBV27 to TRBJ2-7, with 10 positions matching TRBD1. The clonotype comes from a male donor in good health and CMV-seronegative. CDR3 sequence (DNA): TGTGCCAGCAGTTTGGGACAGGGGCCCTACGAGCAGTACTTC. It is translated as CASSLGQGPYEQYF.